This TCR beta chain was identified in a study of graft-versus-host responses after intestinal transplantation (dated by TCRdb to the early 2020s). Background on the whole study: The transplants that recipients received were multivisceral, liver-intestinal, or isolated intestinal. Samples from a few later patients were sequenced in-house on an Illumina MiSeq with MiXCR processing rather than by the commercial service. Every recipient was given anti-thymocyte globulin induction, then maintenance tacrolimus and steroids for 3 to 4 years. After intestinal transplantation, graft-versus-host and host-versus-graft alloreactive T cell clones in the graft, circulation and bone marrow were tracked using bulk TCR-beta CDR3 sequencing. Alloreactive clones were identified by sequencing pre-transplant mixed lymphocyte reaction products and comparing these products with unstimulated pre-transplant donor and recipient T cells. Donor T cell macrochimerism was defined as a peak of at least 4% donor T cells among recipient peripheral blood mononuclear cells. A cohort of more than 20 intestinal transplant recipients, including one retransplant, was enrolled, and 3 patients lacking pretransplant specimens were excluded. Beyond this particular receptor, the publication reports: GvH clones were found in recipient bone marrow, and some of the GvH clones appeared earlier in ileal mucosa or blood, which is consistent with an intestinal mucosal origin. In patients with donor T cell macrochimerism, the allografts had high GvH to HvG T cell clonal ratios. Conclusions were limited by the relatively low number and heterogeneity of intestinal transplant patients. Early after transplant, peak levels of circulating GvH clones were found to be associated with declines in HvG clones.

Libraries were constructed by the immunoSEQ multiplex PCR assay. Adaptive Biotechnologies carried out high-throughput TCR-beta CDR3 sequencing of genomic DNA for most patients. Per the authors' processing: TCR sequencing data were retrieved from Adaptive's ImmunoSEQ software for 18 patients, whereas a few other patients were processed with MiXCR and VDJtools. CDR3 nucleotide sequences shared between donor and recipient were removed because their origin could not be assigned. At least 2-fold expansion over unstimulated cells and a minimum CFSE-low frequency of 0.002% (template counts) or 0.001% (read counts) were required for clones to be classified as alloreactive. Clones detected in sequenced pre-transplant spleen, lymph node, or MLR CFSE-low populations of the donor or recipient were defined as mappable. The cumulative frequency of alloreactive clones was calculated as a percentage of all sequences, weighted by copy number. Imported from immuneACCESS, the table was reduced by TCRdb to in-frame sequences with V and J called. These copies leave out some clones; in studies compared against another copy, an unresolved V gene accounts for under half, and the cause of the remainder is not known. V, J and clone size are those of that table, while D and trimming were read from the DNA. The sample table records roughly 4,500 clones; 77% of these occur just once. Of the sample, 7.2% is held by the ten largest clones.

The CDR3 measures 15 amino acids from cysteine to phenylalanine. Kept here is only the CDR3 DNA, which spans 45 bases and is read in frame from base 1. The germline V gene specifies SGHNT as CDR1 and YENEEA as CDR2. Germline trimming: 2 bases from V, 3 bases from J; junction bases outside gene matches: 3. This clone occurred a few times. What this receptor recognizes is not known. No base quality information exists; no much larger clone differs at one position. To isolate intraepithelial and lamina propria lymphocytes from graft specimens, dithiothreitol, EDTA incubations and collagenase D digestion were used. Bulk TCR-beta sequencing was performed on serial intestinal graft biopsy specimens collected as late as 600 days after transplant.

The sequencing used ileum tissue, collected 9 days after transplant. The source of this sequence is a human patient who received an intestinal transplant, so some T cells may come from the graft donor. In this chain, TRBV11-3 is recombined with TRBJ1-4; the central 7 bases match TRBD1. Read as DNA, the sequence is TGTGCCAGCAGCTTAACGGGACAGTCTAATGAAAAACTGTTTTTT. It translates as CASSLTGQSNEKLFF. This CDR3, with the reference TRBV11-3 and TRBJ1-4 proteins standing in past its ends, gives the full variable domain EAGVVQSPRYKIIEKKQPVAFWCNPISGHNTLYWYLQNLGQGPELLIRYENEEAVDDSQLPKDRFSAERLKGVDSTLKIQPAELGDSAVYLCASSLTGQSNEKLFFGSGTQLSVL.